This TCR beta chain was sequenced in a study of blood T cell repertoires in COVID-19. Study at large: The analysed material was cDNA or gDNA that came from T cells, B-cell-depleted T cells, or PBMCs.

As originally analysed: Estimation of nucleated cell counts was performed using reference gene primer amplification. Repertoires were generated with immunoSEQ multiplex PCR, while TCRdb's copy carries only in-frame clones and drops some. The DNA gave D and trimming, while V, J and clone size come from that table. There are roughly 250,000 clones in the sample; around 82% occur only once, and about 15% lies in the top ten. This clonotype originated in a person aged 70 to 85 with COVID-19, enrolled during active disease. The sequencing input was peripheral blood.

CDR3 sequence reads: CAARDRGRGTEAFF. CDR3 nucleotides: TGTGCCGCCCGGGACAGGGGGAGAGGCACTGAAGCTTTCTTT. The gene calls are TRBV19 and TRBJ1-1, with 11 bases identical to TRBD1. V gave up 11 bases and J gave up 4 bases; unmatched junction bases: 9. The CDR3 runs 14 residues. Per germline, CDR1 LNHDA and CDR2 SQIVND (reference sequence).